The TCR beta chain described here comes from a study of blood T cell repertoires in COVID-19. Study-wide background: Samples representing acute and convalescent COVID-19 were sourced from the United States, Italy and Spain.

CDR1 LGHDT and CDR2 YNNKEL come from the germline V gene (reference sequence). The CDR3 consists of 14 residues. V gave up 0 bases and J gave up 4 bases, with 9 bases separating them. The repertoire was sequenced with immunoSEQ multiplex PCR; TCRdb's copy has only in-frame clones and lacks some. This table holds about 180,000 clones, approximately 85% found once. All enrollees were roughly 18 to 100 years old and from approximately 25 US areas. Cohort placement rested on clinical history that participants reported themselves. All recovered Cohort 3 donors got two negative PCRs, got clearance, or saw symptom resolution.

The sequence was obtained from a woman aged 30 to 39 who had recovered from COVID-19. Sequencing was performed on PBMCs or T cells enriched from blood (not recorded which). This sequence joins TRBV3-1 (or the pseudogene TRBV3-2) and TRBJ1-2; perhaps TRBD1 as D (5 bases). CDR3 sequence reads: CASSQEWGTYGYTF. The CDR3 DNA reads as TGTGCCAGCAGCCAAGAGTGGGGCACCTATGGCTACACCTTC.